The clone carrying this T cell receptor beta chain showed up many times. This sample was included in a study of T-cell reconstitution after alpha-beta-depleted transplantation in children. Germline assignment: CDR1 MDHEN and CDR2 SYDVKM. Trimming cost V 4 bases and J 7 bases; bases outside gene matches: 21. The CDR3 runs 18 residues. This sample's TCRbeta library carried unique molecular identifier barcodes. One entry per CDR3 protein, called by TCRdb with MiXCR from the PCR reads. This sample has roughly 350,000 distinct CDR3 sequences, with under 20% found just once. This sample comprised PBMCs, mostly from graft donor cells, obtained 360 days after TCRalphabeta/CD19-depleted stem cell transplant. The sequence was collected from a male patient aged 2-15 years who had a stem cell transplant for acute lymphoblastic leukemia, so the T cells may come from the graft donor. This chain connects TRBV28 to TRBJ2-7, with 8 bases aligning to TRBD2. The CDR3 region has the DNA TGTGCCAGCAGTTCACGCTACCGCCTCGGGACTAGGAATTTGGAGCAGTACTTC. It translates to CASSSRYRLGTRNLEQYF.